These T cell receptor beta chains were read from a single sample in a study of blood T cell repertoires in COVID-19. Repertoires were generated with immunoSEQ multiplex PCR, while TCRdb's copy carries only in-frame clones and drops some. The table lists a few hundred thousand clones, nearly 90% of them singletons. The material sequenced was peripheral blood. The receptor set was obtained from an older woman with COVID-19, enrolled during active disease. Both conserved end residues are part of each CDR3. The D gene is left open where the match is weak. Only some rows state a clone size, as once, few, many or a class for expanded clones.

V gene	clone size	J gene	D gene	CDR3 DNA	CDR3 protein
TRBV25-1	.	TRBJ1-2	TRBD1	TGTGCCAGCAGTCCCTACGACAGGGGTGTGAGCTATGGCTACACCTTC	CASSPYDRGVSYGYTF
TRBV9	few	TRBJ2-2	TRBD2	TGTGCCAGCAGCGTGACTAGCGGGGGGACTACGAACACCGGGGAGCTGTTTTTT	CASSVTSGGTTNTGELFF
TRBV18	.	TRBJ1-4	TRBD1	TGTGCCAGCTCAGAGCCGGGACAGGGACGGGAAAAACTGTTTTTT	CASSEPGQGREKLFF
TRBV19	.	TRBJ1-2	.	TGTGCCAGTAGAGGGGCACAGAAGGTCTCCAGCTACACCTTC	CASRGAQKVSSYTF
TRBV30	.	TRBJ1-4	.	TGTGCCTGGAGTCGGGGGACTAATGAAAAACTGTTTTTT	CAWSRGTNEKLFF
TRBV27	.	TRBJ2-2	TRBD1	TGTGCCAGCAGCTGGACAGGGGGCATTAAAGTATCCGGGGAGCTGTTTTTT	CASSWTGGIKVSGELFF
TRBV3-1/TRBV3-2	.	TRBJ2-2	.	TGTGCCAGCAGCCAAAATAGGGGGGGCCATACCGGGGAGCTGTTTTTT	CASSQNRGGHTGELFF
TRBV7-9	once	TRBJ1-1	.	TGTGCCAGCAGCCGAGGGCAGGAAAACACTGAAGCTTTCTTT	CASSRGQENTEAFF
TRBV5-1	.	TRBJ1-2	TRBD1	TGCGCCAGCAGCTCTTCCGGGACAGAAACCTATGGCTACACCTTC	CASSSSGTETYGYTF
TRBV5-5	.	TRBJ2-2	.	TGTGCCAGCAGCTTAAGACACTCAAACACCGGGGAGCTGTTTTTT	CASSLRHSNTGELFF
TRBV2	.	TRBJ2-4	TRBD1	TGTGCCAGCAGTGAGGACAGGGGCGCTCCAGCCAAAAACATTCAGTACTTC	CASSEDRGAPAKNIQYF
TRBV27	.	TRBJ1-4	TRBD1	TGTGCCAGCAACCGACAGGGGGACGGGGAAAAACTGTTTTTT	CASNRQGDGEKLFF
TRBV7-6	.	TRBJ1-4	.	TGTGCCAGCAGCTGGGGTCCAGGGGAAAAACTGTTTTTT	CASSWGPGEKLFF
TRBV19	.	TRBJ1-5	TRBD1	TGTGCCAGTAGTAGGGACAGGGGACAGCCCCAGCATTTT	CASSRDRGQPQHF
TRBV20-1	.	TRBJ1-2	.	TGCAGTGCTAGGGAGGACAGAGGCTACACCTTC	CSAREDRGYTF
TRBV15	.	TRBJ1-2	.	TGTGCCACCAGCAGAGATGAAGTCCCTAGCTATGGCTACACCTTC	CATSRDEVPSYGYTF